This T cell receptor (beta chain) emerged from a study of spatial heterogeneity in lung cancer. Germline-derived CDR1 and CDR2 are DFQATT and SNEGSKA (reference sequence). The CDR3 loop spans 16 amino acids. The V end lost 0 bases, the J end lost 8 bases, and 17 bases lay between the germline ends. This clonotype was picked up many times. This beta chain is an unintended read in a library built for alpha chains; its size means little. Time point of the sample: sample taken at primary tumor resection. Samples came from around 70 TRACERx patients with untreated early-stage lung cancer. Unique molecular identifiers, one per molecule, were present on every TCR cDNA molecule. One entry per CDR3 protein results from TCRdb running MiXCR on the 5' RACE reads. Of around 15,000 distinct CDR3 sequences listed, 3.6% were seen once; the top ten hold around 9.6%.

This TCR was sampled from a male donor with early-stage non-small cell lung cancer. Sequenced material: normal lung tissue next to the tumor, taken at surgery. The chain is built from TRBV20-1 and TRBJ1-6; D remains unclear. The CDR3 region is CSARDPRQERDSPLHF. The DNA for the CDR3 is TGCAGTGCTAGAGATCCGAGGCAGGAGAGGGATTCACCCCTCCACTTT.